A selection of T cell receptor beta chains follows, all from one sample in a study of blood T cell repertoires in COVID-19. The repertoire was sequenced with immunoSEQ multiplex PCR; TCRdb's copy has only in-frame clones and lacks some. The table records a few hundred thousand clones, 87% of them present only once. The specimen sequenced was PBMCs or T cells enriched from blood (not recorded which). These receptors were taken from a man aged 35-49 years in a cohort exposed to, infected with or recovered from COVID-19 (not recorded which). Each CDR3 is given with its conserved first and last residue. A D gene is named only where the DNA matches it firmly. The size entry is marked missing in some rows and otherwise reads once, few, many or a size class.

abundance: few
d_gene: TRBD1
j_gene: TRBJ1-3
v_gene: TRBV6-5
CDR3nt: TGTGCCAGCAGTTCCTGGGGACAGGCTGGAAACACCATATATTTT
CDR3aa: CASSSWGQAGNTIYF

abundance: .
d_gene: TRBD2
j_gene: TRBJ2-1
v_gene: TRBV7-2
CDR3nt: TGTGCCAGCAGGGTAGCGGGAGGGCCTTACAATGAGCAGTTCTTC
CDR3aa: CASRVAGGPYNEQFF

abundance: .
d_gene: .
j_gene: TRBJ1-1
v_gene: TRBV5-3
CDR3nt: TGTGCCAGAAGCTTGAGGTTCGGGGAAAGAAACACTGAAGCTTTCTTT
CDR3aa: CARSLRFGERNTEAFF

abundance: .
d_gene: .
j_gene: TRBJ1-2
v_gene: TRBV15
CDR3nt: TGTGCCACCAGCAGAGACTATCGACAGATAGGAGCTAACTATGGCTACACCTTC
CDR3aa: CATSRDYRQIGANYGYTF

abundance: .
d_gene: .
j_gene: TRBJ2-1
v_gene: TRBV24-1
CDR3nt: TGTGCCACCAGTAAGGGGTCGTACAATGAGCAGTTCTTC
CDR3aa: CATSKGSYNEQFF

abundance: .
d_gene: TRBD2
j_gene: TRBJ2-7
v_gene: TRBV27
CDR3nt: TGTGCCAGCAGTACCAGACTAGCGGGGGGCTACGAGCAGTACTTC
CDR3aa: CASSTRLAGGYEQYF

abundance: once
d_gene: TRBD1
j_gene: TRBJ1-2
v_gene: TRBV5-6
CDR3nt: TGTGCCAGCAGCAAGGGGACAGGGATCTATGGCTACACCTTC
CDR3aa: CASSKGTGIYGYTF

abundance: few
d_gene: .
j_gene: TRBJ1-1
v_gene: TRBV10-1
CDR3nt: TGCGCCAGCAGTGATAAGGGGGTTGGGAACACTGAAGCTTTCTTT
CDR3aa: CASSDKGVGNTEAFF

abundance: .
d_gene: TRBD1
j_gene: TRBJ1-1
v_gene: TRBV18
CDR3nt: TGTGCCAGCTCACCCACAGGGGATGAAGCTTTCTTT
CDR3aa: CASSPTGDEAFF

abundance: few
d_gene: .
j_gene: TRBJ1-1
v_gene: TRBV9
CDR3nt: TGTGCCAGCAGCGCCTCGGGCAATAGGGGCACTGAAGCTTTCTTT
CDR3aa: CASSASGNRGTEAFF

abundance: .
d_gene: .
j_gene: TRBJ2-7
v_gene: TRBV27
CDR3nt: TGTGCCAGCAGTTTAACAGGGTACTCCTACGAGCAGTACTTC
CDR3aa: CASSLTGYSYEQYF

abundance: .
d_gene: TRBD1
j_gene: TRBJ1-1
v_gene: TRBV5-8
CDR3nt: TGTGCCAGCAGCGACACAAGGACAGGGAGGACTGAAGCTTTCTTT
CDR3aa: CASSDTRTGRTEAFF

abundance: .
d_gene: .
j_gene: TRBJ2-3
v_gene: TRBV12-5
CDR3nt: TGTGCTAGTGGCTCGTCGGGAACAGATACGCAGTATTTT
CDR3aa: CASGSSGTDTQYF

abundance: .
d_gene: .
j_gene: TRBJ2-7
v_gene: TRBV10-2
CDR3nt: TGCGCCAGCCGTGGGGGCGCCTACGAGCAGTACTTC
CDR3aa: CASRGGAYEQYF

abundance: .
d_gene: TRBD1
j_gene: TRBJ1-5
v_gene: TRBV6-5
CDR3nt: TGTGCCAGCGGGGAACAGGGGGCGGGTCAGCCCCAGCATTTT
CDR3aa: CASGEQGAGQPQHF

abundance: .
d_gene: TRBD1
j_gene: TRBJ1-6
v_gene: TRBV5-1
CDR3nt: TGCGCCAGCAGCGATACTGGGACAGTTAATTCACCCCTCCACTTT
CDR3aa: CASSDTGTVNSPLHF

abundance: .
d_gene: .
j_gene: TRBJ1-2
v_gene: TRBV3-1/TRBV3-2
CDR3nt: TGTGCCAGCAGCCAATTTACAGATTATGGCTACACCTTC
CDR3aa: CASSQFTDYGYTF

abundance: .
d_gene: .
j_gene: TRBJ1-1
v_gene: TRBV11-2
CDR3nt: TGTGCCAGCAGCCCACGGACAGTCAGACCCATGAACACTGAAGCTTTCTTT
CDR3aa: CASSPRTVRPMNTEAFF

abundance: .
d_gene: TRBD2
j_gene: TRBJ2-1
v_gene: TRBV4-2
CDR3nt: TGTGCCAGCAGCCTAGGACTAGCGGAGTACAATGAGCAGTTCTTC
CDR3aa: CASSLGLAEYNEQFF

abundance: .
d_gene: .
j_gene: TRBJ1-2
v_gene: TRBV6-5
CDR3nt: TGTGCCAGCAGTTACTCGGATTTTGAGGGTGGCTACACCTTC
CDR3aa: CASSYSDFEGGYTF

abundance: .
d_gene: TRBD1
j_gene: TRBJ1-1
v_gene: TRBV5-1
CDR3nt: TGCGCCAGTAAATCGACAGGGTGGGACACTGAAGCTTTCTTT
CDR3aa: CASKSTGWDTEAFF

abundance: .
d_gene: TRBD1
j_gene: TRBJ2-1
v_gene: TRBV19
CDR3nt: TGTGCCAGTACGGGGACAGGGACACACAATGAGCAGTTCTTC
CDR3aa: CASTGTGTHNEQFF

abundance: .
d_gene: TRBD2
j_gene: TRBJ2-2
v_gene: TRBV10-3
CDR3nt: TGTGCCATCAGCGACCCTAGCGGGGGGAACACCGGGGAGCTGTTTTTT
CDR3aa: CAISDPSGGNTGELFF

abundance: .
d_gene: .
j_gene: TRBJ1-2
v_gene: TRBV6-1
CDR3nt: TGTGCCAGCAGTGAACCGGAGCCCTATGGCTACACCTTC
CDR3aa: CASSEPEPYGYTF

abundance: .
d_gene: TRBD1
j_gene: TRBJ2-1
v_gene: TRBV7-6
CDR3nt: TGTGCCAGCAGCTTGGAGGGACAGGCCAACAATGAGCAGTTCTTC
CDR3aa: CASSLEGQANNEQFF

abundance: .
d_gene: .
j_gene: TRBJ1-5
v_gene: TRBV28
CDR3nt: TGTGCCAGCGTGGGGGACTTCAGGTCTAGCAATCAGCCCCAGCATTTT
CDR3aa: CASVGDFRSSNQPQHF

abundance: .
d_gene: TRBD1
j_gene: TRBJ1-5
v_gene: TRBV3-1/TRBV3-2
CDR3nt: TGTGCCAGCAGCCAGGGACAGGGAGCGAATCAGCCCCAGCATTTT
CDR3aa: CASSQGQGANQPQHF

abundance: .
d_gene: .
j_gene: TRBJ2-7
v_gene: TRBV30
CDR3nt: TGTGCCTGGACAACAGGCTACGAGCAGTACTTC
CDR3aa: CAWTTGYEQYF

abundance: .
d_gene: TRBD1
j_gene: TRBJ1-1
v_gene: TRBV18
CDR3nt: TGTGCCAGCTCACGTTCCCCGGGACAGGGGGTAGGTCTCGGCACTGAAGCTTTCTTT
CDR3aa: CASSRSPGQGVGLGTEAFF

abundance: .
d_gene: .
j_gene: TRBJ1-2
v_gene: TRBV11-2
CDR3nt: TGTGCCAGCAGCGCCCCGGGGTGGAACTATGGCTACACCTTC
CDR3aa: CASSAPGWNYGYTF

abundance: .
d_gene: .
j_gene: TRBJ2-3
v_gene: TRBV9
CDR3nt: TGTGCCAGCAGCGTGGGGCGGAGCACAGATACGCAGTATTTT
CDR3aa: CASSVGRSTDTQYF

abundance: .
d_gene: .
j_gene: TRBJ2-3
v_gene: TRBV5-1
CDR3nt: TGCGCCAGCAGCTTCCAGCGGAACACAGATACGCAGTATTTT
CDR3aa: CASSFQRNTDTQYF

abundance: .
d_gene: .
j_gene: TRBJ1-1
v_gene: TRBV18
CDR3nt: TGTGCCAGCTCACCCAGGGAGGCGAACACTGAAGCTTTCTTT
CDR3aa: CASSPREANTEAFF

abundance: .
d_gene: .
j_gene: TRBJ1-5
v_gene: TRBV28
CDR3nt: TGTGCCAGCACCCATCACGTCGGCAGGGGCAATCAGCCCCAGCATTTT
CDR3aa: CASTHHVGRGNQPQHF

abundance: .
d_gene: .
j_gene: TRBJ2-7
v_gene: TRBV28
CDR3nt: TGTGCCAGCAGTGGAGCGGGCTATACCTACGAGCAGTACTTC
CDR3aa: CASSGAGYTYEQYF

abundance: .
d_gene: .
j_gene: TRBJ2-7
v_gene: TRBV19
CDR3nt: TGTGCCAGTAGTGCGTACGGGACACAAAACTACGAGCAGTACTTC
CDR3aa: CASSAYGTQNYEQYF